The rows below give T cell receptor beta chains drawn from one sample of a study of cytomegalovirus exposure and HLA in healthy donors. TCRdb's copy holds only in-frame clones and misses some; the assay was immunoSEQ multiplex PCR. This sample has 100,000 to 150,000 clones, with approximately 81% found just once. Sequenced material: PBMCs. The receptors were gathered from a man aged 18 to 30 in good health and CMV-seropositive. Both conserved end residues are part of each CDR3. The D gene is left open where the match is weak. A clone size is listed for some rows: how often the clone was seen (once, few, many), or a class if it is expanded.

>NA|TRBJ1-6|NA|TRBV5-5
CASSLVPGSNSPLHF
TGTGCCAGCAGCTTGGTGCCAGGTTCCAATTCACCCCTCCACTTT
>TRBD1|TRBJ1-2|once|TRBV27
CASSLIPGQVYGYTF
TGTGCCAGCAGTTTAATCCCCGGACAGGTCTATGGCTACACCTTC
>NA|TRBJ2-5|NA|TRBV29-1
CSVLGVETQYF
TGCAGCGTACTAGGTGTGGAGACCCAGTACTTC
>NA|TRBJ1-1|NA|TRBV30
CACTNRNTEAFF
TGTGCCTGCACGAACAGGAACACTGAAGCTTTCTTT
>TRBD1|TRBJ2-2|NA|TRBV2
CASSSGTGTPGELFF
TGTGCCAGCAGCTCCGGGACAGGGACCCCCGGGGAGCTGTTTTTT
>NA|TRBJ1-1|once|TRBV27
CASSLSGGANEAFF
TGTGCCAGCAGTTTGTCCGGGGGGGCTAATGAAGCTTTCTTT
>TRBD2|TRBJ2-3|NA|TRBV4-1
CASSQDPSGSSTDTQYF
TGCGCCAGCAGCCAAGATCCTAGCGGGAGCTCGACAGATACGCAGTATTTT
>TRBD1|TRBJ1-5|NA|TRBV5-6
CASSFLSTGDAQPQHF
TGTGCCAGCAGCTTCCTTTCGACAGGGGATGCCCAGCCCCAGCATTTT
>TRBD1|TRBJ2-7|NA|TRBV10-1
CASRDRVHRRPYEQYF
TGCGCCAGCCGGGACAGGGTGCACCGGAGGCCATACGAGCAGTACTTC
>NA|TRBJ1-5|NA|TRBV18
CASSRASGGNQPQHF
TGTGCCAGCTCACGGGCTTCGGGGGGAAATCAGCCCCAGCATTTT
>NA|TRBJ1-6|NA|TRBV6-5
CASSYSQNSPLHF
TGTGCCAGCAGTTACTCCCAAAATTCACCCCTCCACTTT